This entry lists 24 T cell receptor beta chains sequenced from one sample in a study of blood T cell repertoires in COVID-19. Produced via immunoSEQ multiplex PCR; TCRdb's table is partial and in-frame only. The data contain roughly 200,000 clones, about nine tenths of them singletons. The sample was PBMCs or T cells enriched from blood (not recorded which). These receptors originate from a young man who had recovered from COVID-19.

The gene calls are TRBV19 and TRBJ1-2, with 7 bases identical to TRBD1. The trim removed 6 bases at V and 4 bases at J, leaving 8 bases unmatched. The CDR3 sequence is 14 residues long. Germline CDR1 and CDR2: LNHDA and SQIVND (reference sequence). The CDR3 loop is CASRGRAGGYGYTF. The DNA for the CDR3 is TGTGCCAGTAGAGGCAGGGCAGGGGGCTATGGCTACACCTTC.

This sequence joins TRBV7-9 and TRBJ1-2; 9 bases map to TRBD1. The CDR3 consists of 18 residues. The germline gives CDR1 SEHNR, CDR2 FQNEAQ (reference sequence). The junction had 11 bases not matched to a gene; V was cut back by 1 base and J by 2 bases. In nucleotides, the CDR3 is TGTGCCAGCAGCTTAGGGGGACAGGGAACGGCGGAAAACTATGGCTACACCTTC. Residues: CASSLGGQGTAENYGYTF.

The rearrangement uses TRBV11-2 and TRBJ1-6; D remains ambiguous. Germline V gives CDR1 SGHAT, CDR2 FQNNGV. The CDR3 is 16 amino acids. V lost 3 bases and J lost 2, with 11 bases in between. Written as DNA, the CDR3 is TGTGCCAGCAGCTTTTCATACATGACCTATAATTCACCCCTCCACTTT. Its translation: CASSFSYMTYNSPLHF.

The CDR3 reads CASSTRHGEWGDTQYF. The CDR3 nucleotides read TGCGCCAGCAGCACTAGACATGGGGAATGGGGAGATACGCAGTATTTT. The chain joins TRBV5-1 to TRBJ2-3; weak D call: TRBD2 (5 bases). The germline CDR1 and CDR2 sequences are SGHRS and YFSETQ. CDR3 length: 16 residues. Between the trimmed V and J ends, which lost 4 bases and 5 bases, there was a span of 20 bases.

This clone was recorded only once. Other nucleotide sequences in the sample specify the same CDR3. This rearrangement joins TRBV4-3 to TRBJ2-3; D is unclear. Trimming left V 1 base short and J 5 bases short, with 7 bases between. CDR3 length: 13 residues. CDR1 is LGHNA, CDR2 YSLEER, per germline. The CDR3 region is CASSQAPGDTQYF. In nucleotides, the CDR3 is TGCGCCAGCAGCCAAGCCCCCGGAGATACGCAGTATTTT.

V is TRBV5-1 and J is TRBJ2-5; 11 nucleotides agree with TRBD1. Germline V gene sequence: CDR1 SGHRS, CDR2 YFSETQ. This CDR3 is built from 14 residues. With 8 bases clipped from V and 4 bases from J, the junction kept 7 bases outside the gene matches. In nucleotides, the CDR3 is TGCGCCAGTACCGGGACAGGGGGGAGAGAGACCCAGTACTTC. Protein: CASTGTGGRETQYF.

The chain couples TRBV7-9 to TRBJ2-3, with D possibly matching TRBD2 (5 bases). The V and J ends lost 3 bases and 0 bases respectively, with 19 bases between them. The CDR3 runs to 18 residues. Germline V gene lookup returns CDR1 SEHNR and CDR2 FQNEAQ (reference sequence). Here the CDR3 DNA reads TGTGCCAGCAGCTTTGGGAGAGGACGAGCGGTTAGCACAGATACGCAGTATTTT. Encoded protein: CASSFGRGRAVSTDTQYF.

The V call is TRBV13, the J call TRBJ1-3; 8 nucleotides line up with TRBD1. The CDR3 has 16 amino acids. Losses at the gene ends were 0 bases for V and 3 bases for J; bases not matched to a gene: 4. Germline CDR1 is PRHDT and CDR2 is FYEKMQ (reference sequence). The CDR3 region has the DNA TGTGCCAGCAGCTTAGGCCGGACAGGGTTTGGAAACACCATATATTTT. Translation: CASSLGRTGFGNTIYF.

The genes are TRBV28 and TRBJ2-1, with D possibly being TRBD1 (5 bases). The germline gives CDR1 MDHEN, CDR2 SYDVKM. Trimming took 2 bases from V and 3 from J, leaving 8 bases between them. The CDR3 is 14 amino acids. CDR3 in DNA: TGTGCCAGCAGTTTAAGGGGTGTCTACAATGAGCAGTTCTTC. Translating gives CASSLRGVYNEQFF.

The chain uses TRBV5-1 and TRBJ2-2; tentatively, D is TRBD1 (5 bases). Germline V gene lookup returns CDR1 SGHRS and CDR2 YFSETQ. The CDR3 runs to 15 residues. V shed 0 bases and J shed 1 base, with 7 bases lying between them. The CDR3 DNA is TGCGCCAGCAGCTTGGAGGGGCAGAACACCGGGGAGCTGTTTTTT. Translated: CASSLEGQNTGELFF.

This chain links TRBV5-6 with TRBJ1-1; 10 positions agree with TRBD1. Trimming at V came to 4 bases and at J to 7 bases, leaving 7 bases not matched to a gene. CDR3 length: 14 amino acids. Germline V gives CDR1 SGHDT, CDR2 YYEEEE. The CDR3 loop is CASSPGQGRGEAFF. CDR3 nucleotides: TGTGCCAGCAGCCCGGGACAGGGGAGAGGTGAAGCTTTCTTT.

The V gene is TRBV11-2, the J gene TRBJ1-2; possibly TRBD1 for D (5 bases). Between the trimmed V and J ends, which lost 0 bases and 0 bases, there was a span of 8 bases. Germline V gene sequence: CDR1 SGHAT, CDR2 FQNNGV. The CDR3 contains 15 residues. The CDR3: CASSLDRGTNYGYTF. In DNA, the CDR3 is TGTGCCAGCAGCTTAGATCGGGGGACTAACTATGGCTACACCTTC. Based on the CDR3 plus reference TRBV11-2 and TRBJ1-2, the full variable domain is EAGVAQSPRYKIIEKRQSVAFWCNPISGHATLYWYQQILGQGPKLLIQFQNNGVVDDSQLPKDRFSAERLKGVDSTLKIQPAKLEDSAVYLCASSLDRGTNYGYTFGSGTRLTVV.

This clone was observed once. The rearrangement joins TRBV28 to TRBJ1-1; perhaps TRBD1 as D (5 bases). Germline assignment: CDR1 MDHEN and CDR2 SYDVKM. The CDR3 sequence is 16 residues long. Trimming cost V 1 base and J 0 bases, with 12 bases left between them. CDR3 region: CASSLLSEGLNTEAFF. The CDR3 bases are TGTGCCAGCAGTTTATTGTCGGAGGGGCTGAACACTGAAGCTTTCTTT. The full variable domain, with the rest looked up from reference TRBV28 and TRBJ1-1, is DVKVTQSSRYLVKRTGEKVFLECVQDMDHENMFWYRQDPGLGLRLIYFSYDVKMKEKGDIPEGYSVSREKKERFSLILESASTNQTSMYLCASSLLSEGLNTEAFFGQGTRLTVV.

This rearrangement joins TRBV27 to TRBJ2-1; D perhaps matches TRBD2 (6 bases). V was pared by 4 bases and J by 2 bases, with 12 bases between. In germline, CDR1 is MNHEY, CDR2 SMNVEV (reference sequence). The CDR3 spans 15 residues. The CDR3 sequence: CASSSDGGTYNEQFF. The CDR3 coding sequence is TGTGCCAGCAGTTCAGACGGGGGTACCTACAATGAGCAGTTCTTC.

The CDR3 sequence is CASRSRVSTNEKLFF. The CDR3 DNA sequence: TGTGCCAGCAGATCCAGGGTATCAACTAATGAAAAACTGTTTTTT. V is TRBV11-2 and J is TRBJ1-4; TRBD1 might be the D (5 bases). This CDR3 region has 15 residues. Germline assignment: CDR1 SGHAT and CDR2 FQNNGV. V was pared by 6 bases and J by 0 bases, with 11 bases between.

The chain is built from TRBV10-3 and TRBJ2-3; 12 bases align to TRBD2. The CDR3 is 16 residues long. Germline V CDR1 and CDR2: ENHRY, SYGVKD. With V trimmed by 6 bases and J by 2 bases, 6 bases remained unmatched. The CDR3 DNA follows: TGTGCCATCAGCTCGAGGACTAGCGGGATCACAGATACGCAGTATTTT. It specifies CAISSRTSGITDTQYF.

The chain is built from TRBV7-9 and TRBJ2-5, with TRBD2 matching 7 bases. This CDR3 contains 18 residues. Looked up from germline, CDR1 is SEHNR and CDR2 is FQNEAQ (reference sequence). V shed 5 bases and J 5 bases; nucleotides not matched to a gene: 20. CDR3 sequence reads: CASSPRGLPAVDSETQYF. DNA of the CDR3: TGTGCCAGCAGCCCAAGGGGACTACCCGCCGTAGACTCGGAGACCCAGTACTTC.

The rearrangement links TRBV5-1 to TRBJ2-2; 11 positions agree with TRBD2. Germline loops: CDR1 SGHRS, CDR2 YFSETQ. The length of the CDR3 is 14 residues. Unmatched junction bases numbered 5, after V lost 7 bases and J lost 6 bases. CDR3 bases: TGCGCCAGCCGACCGACTAGCGGGGCCGGGGAGCTGTTTTTT. This translates into CASRPTSGAGELFF.

The V call is TRBV2, the J call TRBJ1-5, with D perhaps TRBD1 (6 bases). Trimming stripped 4 bases from V and 4 bases from J, with 14 bases between. The CDR3 spans 15 residues. Germline CDR1 SNHLY, CDR2 FYNNEI. The CDR3 DNA is TGTGCCAGCAGTGGGGGCGGGGGCCCAAATCAGCCCCAGCATTTT. Its protein product is CASSGGGGPNQPQHF. Drawing the rest from reference TRBV2 and TRBJ1-5, the complete variable domain is EPEVTQTPSHQVTQMGQEVILRCVPISNHLYFYWYRQILGQKVEFLVSFYNNEISEKSEIFDDQFSVERPDGSNFTLKIRSTKLEDSAMYFCASSGGGGPNQPQHFGDGTRLSIL.

The V call is TRBV10-3, the J call TRBJ2-7; 10 bases are shared with TRBD1. CDR3 length: 12 amino acids. J lost 5 bases, V lost 11 bases, and 6 bases had no gene match. Germline CDR1 reads ENHRY; CDR2 reads SYGVKD. This CDR3 is CAAGQGGNEQYF. For the CDR3, the DNA is TGTGCCGCCGGACAGGGGGGTAACGAGCAGTACTTC.

This clone was seen just once. The chain joins TRBV9 to TRBJ2-7; maybe TRBD2 (6 bases). Trimming removed 4 bases from V and 5 bases from J, with 13 bases in between. This CDR3 spans 13 amino acids. Germline V gene lookup returns CDR1 SGDLS and CDR2 YYNGEE. In nucleotides, the CDR3 is TGTGCCAGCAGCCCCCATACGGGAGACGAGCAGTACTTC. Protein product: CASSPHTGDEQYF.

The CDR3 DNA reads as TGTGCCAGCAGCGGCGGACAGGGGGCGTTCGATGAGCAGTTCTTC. Protein: CASSGGQGAFDEQFF. The rearrangement links TRBV7-9 to TRBJ2-1, with 11 bases identical to TRBD1. V shed 5 bases, J shed 8 bases, and the junction held 8 bases outside the gene matches. This CDR3 is 15 amino acids long. The germline V gene encodes CDR1 SEHNR and CDR2 FQNEAQ (reference sequence).

The chain couples TRBV19 to TRBJ1-1, with a weak D call TRBD1 (5 bases). This CDR3 is 16 amino acids long. Per germline, CDR1 LNHDA and CDR2 SQIVND (reference sequence). Deletions cut 3 bases from V and 1 base from J, with 15 bases between. The CDR3 DNA reads as TGTGCCAGTAGTATGGTACGTTGGGGGGAGAACACTGAAGCTTTCTTT. Translating it yields CASSMVRWGENTEAFF.

CDR3 loop: CASSERREAAYNEQFF. The CDR3 DNA reads TGCGCCAGCAGTGAGAGGAGGGAGGCCGCCTACAATGAGCAGTTCTTC. The rearrangement links TRBV10-1 to TRBJ2-1; perhaps TRBD2 as D (6 bases). The CDR3 runs to 16 residues. Germline assignment: CDR1 WNHNN and CDR2 SYGVQD (reference sequence). The V gene lost 2 bases and the J gene lost 2 bases, with 13 bases spanning the gap.